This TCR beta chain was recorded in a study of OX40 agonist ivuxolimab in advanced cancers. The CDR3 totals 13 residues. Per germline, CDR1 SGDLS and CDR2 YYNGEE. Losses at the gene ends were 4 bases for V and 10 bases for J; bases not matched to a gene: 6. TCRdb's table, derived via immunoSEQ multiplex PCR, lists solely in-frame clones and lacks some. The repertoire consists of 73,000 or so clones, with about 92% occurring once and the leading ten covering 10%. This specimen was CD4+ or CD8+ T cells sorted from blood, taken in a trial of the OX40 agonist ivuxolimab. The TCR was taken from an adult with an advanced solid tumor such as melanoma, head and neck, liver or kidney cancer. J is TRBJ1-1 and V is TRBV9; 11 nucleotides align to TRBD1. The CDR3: CASSQGQGVPAFF. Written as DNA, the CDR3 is TGTGCCAGCAGCCAGGGACAGGGGGTGCCAGCTTTCTTT.